This record covers a single T cell receptor (beta chain). The data are from a study of T cells in Graves' hyperthyroidism and ophthalmopathy. Patients aged 18 to 65 had newly diagnosed hyperthyroidism lasting under 2 months. RNA transcripts gave rise to amplified TCR beta CDR3 regions. HTBI primers drove first-round RT-PCR of the TCR CDR3. TCRdb recomputed calls from the multiplex PCR reads with MiXCR, one row per CDR3 protein. The table has under 750,000 distinct CDR3 sequences, around 20% seen once. Germline-derived CDR1 and CDR2 are MNHNS and SASEGT. The CDR3 covers 15 residues. V lost 2 bases, J lost 2 bases, and 10 bases lay in between.

The chain employs TRBV6-1 and TRBJ1-5; unclear D gene. The source of this sequence is a woman aged 45 to 65 with Graves' hyperthyroidism that later progressed to Graves' ophthalmopathy. The specimen was blood. CDR3 DNA sequence: TGTGCCAGCAGTGAATTAAGGAGGGGCAATCAGCCCCAGCATTTT. Encoded protein: CASSELRRGNQPQHF.